The T cell receptor beta chain described here comes from a study (dated by TCRdb to between 2014 and 2017). With regard to the full study: Whether tumor-infiltrating Tregs in breast cancer are recruited from blood Tregs or converted in situ from other CD4+ T cell subsets was tested.

V is cut by 6 bases and J by 5 bases, and the space between the germline ends is 12 bases. In the germline V gene, CDR1 corresponds to KGHDR and CDR2 to SFDVKD. Measured from the cysteine to the phenylalanine, the CDR3 is 13 residues long. Only the CDR3 region is kept as DNA, spanning 39 bases read in frame from base 1. With respect to this clonotype: There is no known antigen for this receptor. Base quality data are lacking; no much larger clone is found one base away.

General findings and caveats noted by the study authors: Tumor-infiltrating Treg TCR alpha and beta sequences overlapped most with tumor naive CD4+ T cells, then with blood naive CD4+ T cells. The validation in the larger cohort was limited to a single TCR beta V-J rearrangement instead of whole repertoires. Tumor memory CD4+ T cell TCR gene usage was found to cluster with blood and lymph node memory CD4+ cells and with lymph node naive CD4+ cells.

Amplification of full-length TCR variable regions was done by 5' RACE PCR using constant-region reverse primers, and this step was followed by semi-nested PCR with Nested Universal Primer A. The ReliaPrep RNA Cell Miniprep System was used to extract total RNA, which was then reverse transcribed into 5'RACE-ready cDNA with the SMARTer RACE 5'/3' Kit. Full-length TCR alpha and beta libraries were barcoded with multiplex adaptors and sequenced on an Illumina MiSeq. On the authors' methods: Sequencing data were pooled across the five patients for each of nine subset-tissue groups and compared by unsupervised clustering of TCR gene usage. Repertoire similarity was calculated with the Morisita-Horn index, weighting shared sequences by their contribution to each repertoire. TCRdb's own reprocessing of the public reads used fastp at Q25 and MiXCR and kept productive beta chains. Identical CDR3 protein sequences are pooled into one entry, listed with their most common genes and DNA. The authors' filters were not applied to this entry. This sample has fewer than 65,000 distinct CDR3 sequences in its table, and more than 20% of those were observed once. The ten largest make up under 3.5% of the sample.

Cells that were CD4+CD25+CD127-/low were the ones isolated as Tregs. Tregs, naive and memory CD4+ T cells from tumor, blood and ipsilateral draining lymph nodes of a handful of breast cancer patients underwent full-length TCR alpha and beta sequencing. Tumor tissue and lymph nodes obtained by ipsilateral axillary dissection were perfused with PBS, cut into small pieces and digested using collagenase I and hyaluronidase. Sorted cell populations were confirmed by FACS to exceed 90% purity. Recombination connected TRBV24-1 to TRBJ2-5; the D assignment is uncertain and may be TRBD1 or TRBD2, with 5 bases supporting each. The receptor was derived from a female donor with breast cancer. The sequencing input was tumor-infiltrating Tregs sorted from the breast tumor. The DNA reads as follows: TGTGCCACCAGTTCAGCGGACACGGAGACCCAGTACTTC. Translated, it gives CATSSADTETQYF.